The T cell receptor (beta chain) described here comes from a study of cytomegalovirus exposure and HLA in healthy donors. Overall study context: Previous work identified 120 million or so unique TCR beta sequences from roughly 170 million T cells.

Notes on the study in general: Within the data, a cluster of highly shared sequence variants was likely a sequencing artifact. With further analysis later on, most CMV-associated TCR beta chains appeared HLA-restricted.

On this clone: Its antigen is not identified.

Amplification used 60 Vbeta primers and 13 Jbeta primers. Sequencing used immunoSEQ multiplex PCR; TCRdb keeps in-frame clones, though not all of them. Of roughly 100,000 clones in the sample, about 71% were seen once. It was healthy bone marrow donors who served as donors. The sequence was collected from a woman aged 45-65 years in good health and CMV-seronegative. The sequenced sample consisted of PBMCs.

CDR3 in DNA: TGTGCCAGCAGCGATACGATAAAGGACAGGGATGAAAAACTGTTTTTT. Its translation is CASSDTIKDRDEKLFF. This chain links TRBV7-9 with TRBJ1-4, with 8 positions matching TRBD1. The germline gives CDR1 SEHNR, CDR2 FQNEAQ (reference sequence). The CDR3 runs 16 residues. Germline trimming cut 5 bases from V and 6 bases from J; bases unmatched to any gene: 11.